Listed below are T cell receptor beta chains from one sample, sequenced in a study of T-cell reconstitution after alpha-beta-depleted transplantation in children. TCRdb used MiXCR to reprocess the PCR reads, holding one entry per CDR3 protein. The sample lists nearly 350,000 distinct CDR3 sequences, around 15% occurring once. The material sequenced was PBMCs, mostly from graft donor cells, taken 360 days after TCRalphabeta/CD19-depleted stem cell transplant. Every receptor here comes from a male patient aged 2-15 years who had a stem cell transplant for acute lymphoblastic leukemia, so the T cells may come from the graft donor. Both conserved end residues are part of each CDR3. The order of the fields is D gene, J gene, V gene, clone size, CDR3 protein, CDR3 DNA. The D gene is left open where the match is weak. Only some rows state a clone size, as once, few, many or a class for expanded clones.

TRBD2	TRBJ2-5	TRBV3-1	NA	CASSQDESGRGETQYF	TGTGCCAGCAGCCAAGATGAGAGCGGGAGGGGGGAGACCCAGTACTTC
NA	TRBJ2-3	TRBV5-5	few	CASSLGWGADTQYF	TGTGCCAGCAGCTTGGGGTGGGGGGCAGATACGCAGTATTTT
NA	TRBJ2-2	TRBV7-7	many	CASSSGLTGELFF	TGTGCTAGCAGTTCCGGACTAACCGGGGAGCTGTTTTTT
TRBD2	TRBJ2-3	TRBV4-1	many	CASSLKVGLAPSRADTQYF	TGCGCCAGCAGCCTTAAGGTTGGACTAGCCCCTTCCCGGGCAGATACGCAGTATTTT
NA	TRBJ2-1	TRBV6-5	NA	CASSYDLRMSSYNEQFF	TGTGCCAGCAGTTACGATTTGCGGATGAGCTCCTACAATGAGCAGTTCTTC
NA	TRBJ2-3	TRBV12-3/TRBV12-4	few	CASRTQSTDTQYF	TGTGCCAGCAGAACCCAGTCCACAGATACGCAGTATTTT
TRBD2	TRBJ2-1	TRBV7-2	many	CASSFGLAQNEQFF	TGTGCCAGCAGCTTCGGACTAGCGCAGAATGAGCAGTTCTTC
TRBD2	TRBJ2-7	TRBV4-3	few	CASSQGLADYEQYF	TGCGCCAGCAGCCAAGGTCTAGCGGACTACGAGCAGTACTTC
NA	TRBJ2-1	TRBV6-1	NA	CASSEAAAHSYNEQFF	TGTGCCAGCAGTGAAGCGGCGGCGCACTCCTACAATGAGCAGTTCTTC
NA	TRBJ2-7	TRBV5-5	few	CASSFPGAYEQYF	TGTGCCAGCAGCTTCCCCGGAGCCTACGAGCAGTACTTC
TRBD2	TRBJ2-2	TRBV5-5	many	CASLGTSGPGTGELFF	TGTGCCAGCCTGGGGACTAGCGGGCCAGGCACCGGGGAGCTGTTTTTT
NA	TRBJ1-1	TRBV28	many	CASSLVGTGRNTEAFF	TGTGCCAGCAGTTTAGTCGGAACAGGAAGGAACACTGAAGCTTTCTTT
TRBD1	TRBJ1-1	TRBV18	few	CASSPPWRTGERNTEAFF	TGTGCCAGCTCACCACCGTGGAGGACAGGGGAGCGGAACACTGAAGCTTTCTTT
NA	TRBJ2-3	TRBV4-2	NA	CAMSPDTDTQYF	TGTGCCATGAGCCCCGACACAGATACGCAGTATTTT
NA	TRBJ2-3	TRBV12-3/TRBV12-4	few	CASSLRRASTDTQYF	TGTGCCAGCAGTTTACGACGGGCTAGCACAGATACGCAGTATTTT
TRBD1	TRBJ2-7	TRBV18	NA	CASSPQGAIPYEQYF	TGTGCCAGCTCACCACAGGGGGCGATCCCCTACGAGCAGTACTTC
NA	TRBJ2-1	TRBV4-3	many	CASSQDIWVGEQFF	TGCGCCAGCAGCCAAGATATTTGGGTAGGAGAGCAGTTCTTC
NA	TRBJ1-1	TRBV9	NA	CASSVGGVISEAFF	TGTGCCAGCAGCGTAGGAGGGGTTATCTCTGAAGCTTTCTTT
NA	TRBJ1-2	TRBV6-1	NA	CASSPMTGVQPYGYTF	TGTGCCAGCAGCCCAATGACAGGTGTTCAACCTTATGGCTACACCTTC
TRBD1	TRBJ2-7	TRBV9	NA	CASSPRTGFYEQYF	TGTGCCAGCAGCCCGCGGACAGGGTTTTACGAGCAGTACTTC